This TCR beta chain was sequenced for a study of blood T cell repertoires in COVID-19. As processed by the authors: Reference gene primer amplification yielded estimated nucleated cell counts. The assay was immunoSEQ multiplex PCR, and TCRdb's table has in-frame clones only and misses some. That table gives V, J and clone size, and the DNA gave D and trimming. The table shows more than 110,000 clones, with roughly 80% occurring only once. Deletions cut 3 bases from V and 10 bases from J, with 12 bases between. This CDR3 region has 12 residues. The chain recombines TRBV12-3 or TRBV12-4 with TRBJ1-2, with D possibly being TRBD1 (6 bases). Sequenced input: peripheral blood. The TCR sequence derives from a woman at least 80 years old in a cohort sampled during active or convalescent COVID-19. CDR3 nucleotides: TGTGCCAGCAGTTTTACACAGGGTATCTACACCTTC. Translating gives CASSFTQGIYTF.